Listed here are 13 T cell receptor beta chains from one sample, sequenced in a study of CD8 T cells in ankylosing spondylitis (dated by TCRdb to the late 2010s). Results the study describes overall, beyond this receptor: A TCR beta motif made up of under ten highly homologous amino acid variants appeared to be characteristic of blood from ankylosing spondylitis patients.

The method was 5' RACE. Sequencing relied on an Illumina HiSeq 2500. TCRdb handled the public reads itself, with Q25 trimming in fastp and clone calling in MiXCR, and kept productive beta chains. For every CDR3 protein sequence, its rows merge into one entry that carries the most common genes and DNA. This sample has 350,000 to 450,000 distinct CDR3 sequences in its table, and roughly 25% of those were observed once. The biggest ten clones account for about 1% of the sample. These TCRs are of unknown antigen specificity. The sequenced sample consisted of blood, either unsorted or a sorted T cell fraction (not recorded which). Receptors were obtained from a male donor with ankylosing spondylitis.

The chain combines TRBV5-6 with TRBJ1-1; 7 positions agree with TRBD1. Germline CDR1 and CDR2: SGHDT and YYEEEE. V trimming: 4 bases; J trimming: 6 bases; junction bases outside the gene matches: 0. There are 11 residues in the CDR3. The CDR3: CASSRGPEAFF. DNA of the CDR3: TGTGCCAGCAGCAGGGGGCCTGAAGCTTTCTTT.

This clonotype has more than one count but fewer than ten. V gene TRBV29-1 combines with J gene TRBJ2-1; D is ambiguous. CDR3 length equals 12 residues. The V gene lost 3 bases and the J gene lost 4 bases, with 7 bases spanning the gap. Germline V gene sequence: CDR1 SQVTM, CDR2 ANQGSEA. The chain's CDR3 is CSVDEVYNEQFF. The CDR3, as DNA: TGCAGCGTTGACGAGGTGTACAATGAGCAGTTCTTC.

J is TRBJ2-3 and V is TRBV20-1, with 8 bases identical to TRBD2. Germline CDR1 and CDR2: DFQATT and SNEGSKA (reference sequence). V trimming: 2 bases; J trimming: 2 bases; junction bases outside the gene matches: 3. There are 14 residues in the CDR3. The CDR3 loop reads CSARLAGYTDTQYF. CDR3 in DNA: TGCAGTGCTAGACTAGCGGGTTACACAGATACGCAGTATTTT.

This clonotype was seen a few times. V usage is TRBV11-2 and J usage is TRBJ2-3; no firm D call. Trimming removed 5 bases from V and 1 base from J, with 13 bases in between. Germline loops: CDR1 SGHAT, CDR2 FQNNGV. The CDR3 extends over 15 amino acids. CDR3 in amino acids: CASSPESRGTDTQYF. The CDR3 DNA sequence: TGTGCCAGCAGCCCCGAATCCCGGGGCACAGATACGCAGTATTTT.

The chain is built from TRBV20-1 and TRBJ1-1; perhaps TRBD1 as D (6 bases). There are 14 residues in the CDR3. Per germline, CDR1 DFQATT and CDR2 SNEGSKA (reference sequence). Trimming removed 2 bases at V and 4 bases at J, with 14 bases between. The CDR3 nucleotides are TGCAGTGCTAGATATGGGGGCTGGAGCACTGAAGCTTTCTTT. Protein sequence: CSARYGGWSTEAFF.

The chain couples TRBV15 to TRBJ2-1, with D maybe TRBD2 (5 bases). Germline V gene data show CDR1 as LNHNV and CDR2 as YYDKDF (reference sequence). The CDR3 totals 13 residues. Trimming stripped 3 bases from V and 10 bases from J, with 13 bases between. The CDR3 spells CATSSPGIDEQFF. The DNA for the CDR3 is TGTGCCACCAGCAGTCCCGGGATAGACGAGCAGTTCTTC. Together with reference TRBV15 and TRBJ2-1, the CDR3 gives the full variable domain: DAMVIQNPRYQVTQFGKPVTLSCSQTLNHNVMYWYQQKSSQAPKLLFHYYDKDFNNEADTPDNFQSRRPNTSFCFLDIRSPGLGDTAMYLCATSSPGIDEQFFGPGTRLTVL.

This clonotype was detected only a few times. The rearrangement joins TRBV3-1 to TRBJ1-1, with 7 bases identical to TRBD1. Per the germline V gene, CDR1 is LGHDT and CDR2 is YNNKEL (reference sequence). The CDR3 has 13 residues. V gave up 1 base and J gave up 5 bases; unmatched junction bases: 1. This CDR3 reads CASSQVQGTEAFF. The CDR3 DNA sequence: TGTGCCAGCAGCCAAGTACAGGGGACTGAAGCTTTCTTT.

The chain combines TRBV11-2 with TRBJ2-3; D gene ambiguous. V lost 3 bases, J lost 0 bases, and 13 bases lay in between. Germline V gene lookup returns CDR1 SGHAT and CDR2 FQNNGV. The CDR3 spans 16 residues. This chain's CDR3 is CASSFRALGSTDTQYF. The CDR3 region has the DNA TGTGCCAGCAGCTTTCGGGCTTTGGGTAGCACAGATACGCAGTATTTT.

This chain connects TRBV2 to TRBJ2-7; tentatively, D is TRBD1 (5 bases). Germline assignment: CDR1 SNHLY and CDR2 FYNNEI. Trimming pared 3 bases from V and 1 base from J, leaving 10 bases between. The length of the CDR3 is 14 residues. For the CDR3, the DNA is TGTGCCAGCAGTGATGGGGCAGATTCCTACGAGCAGTACGTC. This codes for CASSDGADSYEQYV.

The chain employs TRBV10-3 and TRBJ2-3, with 9 bases that match TRBD1. Germline V lookup: CDR1 ENHRY, CDR2 SYGVKD. The V gene end was trimmed by 3 bases and the J gene end by 4 bases; junction bases not matched to a gene: 5. CDR3 length: 15 residues. The CDR3 coding sequence is TGTGCCATCAGTGAAGGGACAGGGTGGTCAGATACGCAGTATTTT. The encoded protein is CAISEGTGWSDTQYF.

CDR3 residues: CSASAGSGLFF. As DNA, the CDR3 is TGCAGTGCTAGTGCTGGGAGTGGGCTGTTTTTT. The V call is TRBV20-1, the J call TRBJ2-2; weak D call: TRBD2 (5 bases). V lost 3 bases to trimming and J lost 13 bases, with 12 bases between them. Germline CDR1 DFQATT, CDR2 SNEGSKA (reference sequence). The CDR3 runs 11 residues.

This clonotype was observed a few times. V gene TRBV3-1 combines with J gene TRBJ1-4, with 9 bases that match TRBD1. The germline V gene has CDR1 LGHDT and CDR2 YNNKEL (reference sequence). The J segment lost 8 bases and the V segment lost 2 bases, leaving 9 bases of the junction unmatched. The CDR3 is 16 residues long. CDR3: CASSQRRDRVLEKLFF. CDR3 nucleotides: TGTGCCAGCAGCCAAAGGCGGGACAGGGTGTTAGAAAAACTGTTTTTT.

For the CDR3, the DNA is TGTGCCAGCAGCGCGGGAGTCCACGGGCCCCAGTACTTC. Translation gives CASSAGVHGPQYF. This chain joins TRBV12-3 or TRBV12-4 and TRBJ2-5; 7 bases fit TRBD2. V shed 6 bases and J 9 bases; nucleotides not matched to a gene: 10. The CDR3 length is 13 residues.